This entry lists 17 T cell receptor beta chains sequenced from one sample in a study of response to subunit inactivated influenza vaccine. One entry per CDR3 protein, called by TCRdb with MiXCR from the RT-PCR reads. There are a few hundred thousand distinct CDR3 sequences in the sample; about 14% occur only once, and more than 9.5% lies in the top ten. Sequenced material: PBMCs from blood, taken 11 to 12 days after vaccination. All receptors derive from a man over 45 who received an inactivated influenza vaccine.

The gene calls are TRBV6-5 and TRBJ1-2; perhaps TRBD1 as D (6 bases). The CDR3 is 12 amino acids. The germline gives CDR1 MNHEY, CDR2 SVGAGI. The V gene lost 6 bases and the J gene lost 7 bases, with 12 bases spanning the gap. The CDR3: CASRAQGSGYTF. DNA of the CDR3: TGTGCCAGCAGGGCACAGGGTTCTGGCTACACCTTC.

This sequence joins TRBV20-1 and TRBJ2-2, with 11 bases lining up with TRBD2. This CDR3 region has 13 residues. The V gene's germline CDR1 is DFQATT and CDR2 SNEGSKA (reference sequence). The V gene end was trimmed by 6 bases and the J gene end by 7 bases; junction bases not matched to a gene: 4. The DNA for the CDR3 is TGCAGTGCAACCGGGACTAGCGGCGGGGAGCTGTTTTTT. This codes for CSATGTSGGELFF.

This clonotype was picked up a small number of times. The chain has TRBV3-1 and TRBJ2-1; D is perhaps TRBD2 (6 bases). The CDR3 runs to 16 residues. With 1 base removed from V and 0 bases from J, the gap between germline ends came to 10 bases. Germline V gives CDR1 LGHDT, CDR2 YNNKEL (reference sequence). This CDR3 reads CASSQGRGISYNEQFF. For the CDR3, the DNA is TGTGCCAGCAGCCAAGGCCGGGGGATCTCCTACAATGAGCAGTTCTTC.

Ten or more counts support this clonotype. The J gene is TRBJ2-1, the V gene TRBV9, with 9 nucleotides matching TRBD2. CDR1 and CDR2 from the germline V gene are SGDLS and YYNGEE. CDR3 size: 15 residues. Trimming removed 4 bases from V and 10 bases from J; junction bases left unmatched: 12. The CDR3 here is CASSPGASGNEEQFF. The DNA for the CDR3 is TGTGCCAGCAGCCCCGGGGCTAGCGGGAATGAAGAGCAGTTCTTC.

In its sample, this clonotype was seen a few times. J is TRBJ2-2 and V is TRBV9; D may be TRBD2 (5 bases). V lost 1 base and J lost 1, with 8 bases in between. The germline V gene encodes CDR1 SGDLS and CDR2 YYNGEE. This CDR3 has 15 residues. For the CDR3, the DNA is TGTGCCAGCAGCGTATTGAGGGAGAACACCGGGGAGCTGTTTTTT. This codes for CASSVLRENTGELFF.

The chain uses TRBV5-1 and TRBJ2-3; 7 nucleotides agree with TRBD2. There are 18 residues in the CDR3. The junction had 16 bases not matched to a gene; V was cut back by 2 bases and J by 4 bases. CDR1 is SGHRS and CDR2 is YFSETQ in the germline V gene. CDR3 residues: CASSFPVRSGERADTQYF. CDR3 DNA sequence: TGCGCCAGCAGCTTCCCCGTGCGCAGCGGGGAACGTGCAGATACGCAGTATTTT.

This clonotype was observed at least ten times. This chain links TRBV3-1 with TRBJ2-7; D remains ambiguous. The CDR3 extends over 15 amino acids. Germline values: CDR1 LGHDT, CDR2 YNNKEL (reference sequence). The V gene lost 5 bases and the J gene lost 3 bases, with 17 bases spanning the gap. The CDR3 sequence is CASSDTFRANYEQYF. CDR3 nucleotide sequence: TGTGCCAGCAGCGATACTTTTAGGGCCAACTACGAGCAGTACTTC.

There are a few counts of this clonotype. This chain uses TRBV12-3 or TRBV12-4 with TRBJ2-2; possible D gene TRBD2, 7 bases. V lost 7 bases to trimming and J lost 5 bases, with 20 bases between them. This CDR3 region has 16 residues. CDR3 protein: CASTSGGLGGTGELFF. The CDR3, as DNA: TGTGCCAGCACTTCGGGGGGCCTCGGAGGGACCGGGGAGCTGTTTTTT.

DNA for the CDR3: TGTGCCACCAGTGGAGAAGGGAAGACCCAGTACTTC. Translation gives CATSGEGKTQYF. The chain is built from TRBV15 and TRBJ2-5; no definite D call. The CDR3 has 12 amino acids. V was clipped by 6 bases and J by 6 bases, with 11 bases between them. In germline, CDR1 is LNHNV, CDR2 YYDKDF (reference sequence). Looking up the rest from reference TRBV15 and TRBJ2-5 gives the full variable domain: DAMVIQNPRYQVTQFGKPVTLSCSQTLNHNVMYWYQQKSSQAPKLLFHYYDKDFNNEADTPDNFQSRRPNTSFCFLDIRSPGLGDTAMYLCATSGEGKTQYFGPGTRLLVL.

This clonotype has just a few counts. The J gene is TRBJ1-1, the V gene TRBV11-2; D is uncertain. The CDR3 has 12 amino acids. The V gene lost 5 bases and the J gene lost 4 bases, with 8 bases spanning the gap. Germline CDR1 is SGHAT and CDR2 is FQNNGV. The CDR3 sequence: CASSVQTTEAFF. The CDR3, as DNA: TGTGCCAGCAGCGTCCAGACCACTGAAGCTTTCTTT.

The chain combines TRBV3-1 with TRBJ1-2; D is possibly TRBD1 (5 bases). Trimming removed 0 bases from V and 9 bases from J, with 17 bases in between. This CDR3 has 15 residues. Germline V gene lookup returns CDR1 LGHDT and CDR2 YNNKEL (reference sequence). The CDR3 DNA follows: TGTGCCAGCAGCCAAGACCCAGGGCCAGGTCCCAGCTACACCTTC. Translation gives CASSQDPGPGPSYTF.

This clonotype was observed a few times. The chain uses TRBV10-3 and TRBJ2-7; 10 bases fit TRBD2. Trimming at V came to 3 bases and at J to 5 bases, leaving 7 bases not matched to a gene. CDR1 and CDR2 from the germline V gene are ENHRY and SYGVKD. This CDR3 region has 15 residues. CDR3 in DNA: TGTGCCATCAGTGAACGGGCTAGCGGGAGCCACGAGCAGTACTTC. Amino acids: CAISERASGSHEQYF.

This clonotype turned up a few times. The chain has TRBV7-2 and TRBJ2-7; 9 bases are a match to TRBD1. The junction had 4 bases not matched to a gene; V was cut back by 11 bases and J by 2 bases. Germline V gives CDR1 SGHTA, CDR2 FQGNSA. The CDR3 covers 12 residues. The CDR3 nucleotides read TGTGCCGGTGGGACAGGGCCCTACGAGCAGTACTTC. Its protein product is CAGGTGPYEQYF.

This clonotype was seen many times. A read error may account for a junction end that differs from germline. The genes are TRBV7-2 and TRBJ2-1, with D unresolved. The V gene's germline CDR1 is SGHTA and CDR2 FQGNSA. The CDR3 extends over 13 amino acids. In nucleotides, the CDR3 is TGTGCCAGCAGCCTCCCTACAGACAATGAGCTGTTCTTC. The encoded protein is CASSLPTDNELFF.

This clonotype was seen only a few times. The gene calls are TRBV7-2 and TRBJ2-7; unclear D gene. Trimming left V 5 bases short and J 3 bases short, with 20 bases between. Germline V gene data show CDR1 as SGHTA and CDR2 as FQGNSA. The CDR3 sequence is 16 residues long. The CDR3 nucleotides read TGTGCCAGCAGCATAAGCCGGGCCAACGTACTCTACGAGCAGTACTTC. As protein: CASSISRANVLYEQYF.

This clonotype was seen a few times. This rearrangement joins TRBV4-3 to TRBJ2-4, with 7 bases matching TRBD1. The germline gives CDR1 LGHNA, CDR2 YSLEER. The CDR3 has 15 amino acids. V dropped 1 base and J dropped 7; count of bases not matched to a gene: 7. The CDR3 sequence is CASSQVLTGNNIQYF. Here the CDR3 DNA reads TGCGCCAGCAGCCAAGTGTTGACAGGGAATAACATTCAGTACTTC.

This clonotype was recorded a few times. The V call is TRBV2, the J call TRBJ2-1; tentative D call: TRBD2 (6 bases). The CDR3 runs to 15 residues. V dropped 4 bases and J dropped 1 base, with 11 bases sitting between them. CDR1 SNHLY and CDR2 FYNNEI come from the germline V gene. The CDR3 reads CASSVAGISYNEQFF. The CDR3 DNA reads TGTGCCAGCAGTGTCGCGGGAATATCCTACAATGAGCAGTTCTTC.